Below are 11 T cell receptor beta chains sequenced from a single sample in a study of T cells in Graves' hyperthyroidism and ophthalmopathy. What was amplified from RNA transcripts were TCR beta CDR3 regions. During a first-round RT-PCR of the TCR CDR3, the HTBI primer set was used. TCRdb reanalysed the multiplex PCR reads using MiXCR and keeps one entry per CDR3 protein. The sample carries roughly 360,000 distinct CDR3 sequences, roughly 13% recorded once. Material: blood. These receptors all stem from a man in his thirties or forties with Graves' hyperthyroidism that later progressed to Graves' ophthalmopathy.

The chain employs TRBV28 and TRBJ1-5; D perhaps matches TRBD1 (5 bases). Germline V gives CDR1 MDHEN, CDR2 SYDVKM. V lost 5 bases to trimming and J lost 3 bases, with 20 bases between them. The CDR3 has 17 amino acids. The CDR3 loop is CASSPEGGRADNQPQHF. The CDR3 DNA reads TGTGCCAGCAGTCCTGAAGGTGGCAGGGCGGACAATCAGCCCCAGCATTTT. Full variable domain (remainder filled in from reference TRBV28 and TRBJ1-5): DVKVTQSSRYLVKRTGEKVFLECVQDMDHENMFWYRQDPGLGLRLIYFSYDVKMKEKGDIPEGYSVSREKKERFSLILESASTNQTSMYLCASSPEGGRADNQPQHFGDGTRLSIL.

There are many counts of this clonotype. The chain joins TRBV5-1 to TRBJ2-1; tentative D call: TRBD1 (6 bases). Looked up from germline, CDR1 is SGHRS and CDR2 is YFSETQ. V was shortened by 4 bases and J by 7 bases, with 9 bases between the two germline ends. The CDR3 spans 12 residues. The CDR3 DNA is TGCGCCAGCAGCGCAGGGGTTAATGAGCAGTTCTTC. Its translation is CASSAGVNEQFF.

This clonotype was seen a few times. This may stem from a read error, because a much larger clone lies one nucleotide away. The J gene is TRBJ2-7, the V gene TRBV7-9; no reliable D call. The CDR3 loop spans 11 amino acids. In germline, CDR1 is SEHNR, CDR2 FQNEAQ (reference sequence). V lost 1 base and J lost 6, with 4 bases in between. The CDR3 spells CASSLDCEQYF. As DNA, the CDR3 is TGTGCCAGCAGCTTAGACTGCGAGCAGTACTTC.

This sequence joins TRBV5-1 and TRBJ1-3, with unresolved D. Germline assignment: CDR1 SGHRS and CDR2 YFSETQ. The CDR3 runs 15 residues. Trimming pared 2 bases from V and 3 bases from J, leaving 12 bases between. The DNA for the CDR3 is TGCGCCAGCAGCTTAGCCTCGGGAGTTGGAAACACCATATATTTT. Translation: CASSLASGVGNTIYF.

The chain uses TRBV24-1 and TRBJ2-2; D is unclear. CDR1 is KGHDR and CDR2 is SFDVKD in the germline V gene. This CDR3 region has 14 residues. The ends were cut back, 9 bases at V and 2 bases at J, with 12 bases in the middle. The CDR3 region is CATSQERNTGELFF. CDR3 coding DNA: TGTGCCACCTCGCAAGAGAGAAACACCGGGGAGCTGTTTTTT.

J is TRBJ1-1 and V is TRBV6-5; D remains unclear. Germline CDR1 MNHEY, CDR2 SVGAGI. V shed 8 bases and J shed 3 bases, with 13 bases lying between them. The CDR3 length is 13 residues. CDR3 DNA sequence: TGTGCCAGCCAAGGTATCGATTACACTGAAGCTTTCTTT. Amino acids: CASQGIDYTEAFF.

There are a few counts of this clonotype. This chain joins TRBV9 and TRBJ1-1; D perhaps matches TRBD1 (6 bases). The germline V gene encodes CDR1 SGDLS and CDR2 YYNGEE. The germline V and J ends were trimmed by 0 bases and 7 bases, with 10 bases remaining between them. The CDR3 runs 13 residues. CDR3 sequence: CASSVAQGYEAFF. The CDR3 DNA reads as TGTGCCAGCAGCGTAGCCCAGGGGTATGAAGCTTTCTTT.

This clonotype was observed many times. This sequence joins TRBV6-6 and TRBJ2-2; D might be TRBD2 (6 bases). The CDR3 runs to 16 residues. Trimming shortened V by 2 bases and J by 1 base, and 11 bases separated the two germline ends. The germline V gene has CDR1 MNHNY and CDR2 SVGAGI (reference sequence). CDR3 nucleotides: TGTGCCAGCAGTTACCAGGTAGCGGAGAACACCGGGGAGCTGTTTTTT. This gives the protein CASSYQVAENTGELFF.

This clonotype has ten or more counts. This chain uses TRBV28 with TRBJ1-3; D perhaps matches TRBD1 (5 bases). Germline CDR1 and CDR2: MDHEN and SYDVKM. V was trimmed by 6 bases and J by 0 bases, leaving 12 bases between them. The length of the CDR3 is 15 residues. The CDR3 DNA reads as TGTGCCAGCAGGAGACGGGGGGGCTCTGGAAACACCATATATTTT. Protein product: CASRRRGGSGNTIYF. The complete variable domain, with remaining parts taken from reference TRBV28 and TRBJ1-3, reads DVKVTQSSRYLVKRTGEKVFLECVQDMDHENMFWYRQDPGLGLRLIYFSYDVKMKEKGDIPEGYSVSREKKERFSLILESASTNQTSMYLCASRRRGGSGNTIYFGEGSWLTVV.

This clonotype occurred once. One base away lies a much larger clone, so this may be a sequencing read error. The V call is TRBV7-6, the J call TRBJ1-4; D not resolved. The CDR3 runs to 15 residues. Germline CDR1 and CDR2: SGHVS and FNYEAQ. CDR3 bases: TGTGCCAGCAGCTCCCCGTTTGCAACTAGTGAAAAACTGTTTTTT. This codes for CASSSPFATSEKLFF.

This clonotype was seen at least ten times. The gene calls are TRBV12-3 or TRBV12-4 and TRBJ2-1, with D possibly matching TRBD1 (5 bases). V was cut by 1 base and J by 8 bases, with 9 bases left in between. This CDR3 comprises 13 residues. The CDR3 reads CASSLVGVDEQFF. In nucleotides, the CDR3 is TGTGCCAGCAGTTTAGTAGGGGTGGATGAGCAGTTCTTC.